This T cell receptor (beta chain) comes out of a study of cytomegalovirus exposure and HLA in healthy donors. Vbeta (60) and Jbeta (13) primers were used in the PCR. Sequencing was performed with immunoSEQ multiplex PCR; in TCRdb, only in-frame clones are kept and a portion is missing. This table has about 140,000 clones, approximately 72% appearing once. Study-level findings and limits: Previously analyzed data showed that most TCR beta V segments were productive at a frequency of about 90% or about 30%. A list of 150 or so TCR beta chains associated with cytomegalovirus was given.

With 6 bases clipped from V and 6 bases from J, the junction kept 8 bases outside the gene matches. The germline V gene encodes CDR1 LGHNA and CDR2 YSLEER. The CDR3 sequence is 14 residues long. There are a few counts of this clone. The antigen is unknown. This sequence originates from a woman in her sixties or seventies in good health and CMV-seronegative. Sequenced: PBMCs. The chain combines TRBV4-3 with TRBJ2-3; 8 bases are a match to TRBD2. DNA for the CDR3: TGCGCCAGCAGTTCAGCGGGGGTTGGGGATACGCAGTATTTT. It codes for CASSSAGVGDTQYF.